This T cell receptor (beta chain) was documented in a study of graft-versus-host responses after intestinal transplantation. Study in general: Grafts that recipients had were multivisceral, liver-intestinal, or isolated intestinal transplants. The study gave all recipients anti-thymocyte globulin induction, then tacrolimus and steroids for 2 to 3 years. Study-wide findings and caveats: GvH clones appeared in recipient marrow, some first in ileum or blood. The study associated peak circulating GvH clone levels with early post-transplant HvG declines.

CDR3 length: 15 residues. Germline V gene lookup returns CDR1 LNHNV and CDR2 YYDKDF (reference sequence). V was pared by 5 bases and J by 7 bases, with 18 bases between. Note on this clone: The target antigen is unknown.

Profiled with immunoSEQ multiplex PCR; TCRdb holds only in-frame clones, not every one. The data show about 99,000 clones, 92% seen once. This TCR derives from a human donor who was the organ donor for an intestinal transplant. The V and J genes are TRBV15 and TRBJ1-5; the D gene is possibly TRBD1 (6 bases). Source: unstimulated CD8+ T cells sorted from spleen or lymph node cells, taken before transplant. In nucleotides, the CDR3 is TGTGCCACCAGCGGGGGGGGGCCTGGAGTCCAGCCCCAGCATTTT. Translated, it gives CATSGGGPGVQPQHF.